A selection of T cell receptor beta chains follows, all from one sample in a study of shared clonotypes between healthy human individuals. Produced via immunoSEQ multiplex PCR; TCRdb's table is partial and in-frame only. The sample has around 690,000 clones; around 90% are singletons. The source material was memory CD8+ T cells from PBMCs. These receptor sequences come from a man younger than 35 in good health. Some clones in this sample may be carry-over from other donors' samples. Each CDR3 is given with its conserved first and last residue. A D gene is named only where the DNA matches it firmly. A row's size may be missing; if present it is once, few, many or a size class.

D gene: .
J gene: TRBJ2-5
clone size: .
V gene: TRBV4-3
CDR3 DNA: TGCGCCAGCAGCCAAGAATCCCAGCGGGAAGAGACCCAGTACTTC
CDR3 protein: CASSQESQREETQYF

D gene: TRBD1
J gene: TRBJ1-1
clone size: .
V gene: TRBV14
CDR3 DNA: TGTGCCAGCAGCCAGCCAACAAGCGGACAGGGCTGGGGGAACACTGAAGCTTTCTTT
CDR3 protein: CASSQPTSGQGWGNTEAFF

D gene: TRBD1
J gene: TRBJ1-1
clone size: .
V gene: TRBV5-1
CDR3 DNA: TGCGCCAGCAGCAGCGGAACGGGACAGGAAGCTTTCTTT
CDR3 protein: CASSSGTGQEAFF

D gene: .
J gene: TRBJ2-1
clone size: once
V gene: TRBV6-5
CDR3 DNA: TGTGCCAGCAGCTACGACGGGAGCTCCTACAATGAGCAGTTCTTC
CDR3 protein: CASSYDGSSYNEQFF

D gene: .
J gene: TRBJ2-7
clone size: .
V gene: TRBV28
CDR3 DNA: TGTGCCAGCAGTTTATCAGGGGGGACCTACGAGCAGTACTTC
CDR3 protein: CASSLSGGTYEQYF

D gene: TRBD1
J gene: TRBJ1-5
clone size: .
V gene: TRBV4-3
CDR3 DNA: TGCGCCAGCAGCCCCGGGACAGGGTTCAATCAGCCCCAGCATTTT
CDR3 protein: CASSPGTGFNQPQHF

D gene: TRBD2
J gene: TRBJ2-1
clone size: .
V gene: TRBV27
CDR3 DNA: TGTGCCAGCAGTTTACCAGCGGGAGGGCCGTTCGGGCAGTTCTTC
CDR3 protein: CASSLPAGGPFGQFF

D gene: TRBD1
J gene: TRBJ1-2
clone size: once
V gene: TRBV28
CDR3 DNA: TGTGCCAGCAGTCCCCAGGGGGTTATAACCCATGGCTACACCTTC
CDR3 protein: CASSPQGVITHGYTF

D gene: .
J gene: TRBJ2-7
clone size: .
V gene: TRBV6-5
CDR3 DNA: TGTGCCAGCAGTTACTCGGAGGTATCCTACGAGCAGTACTTC
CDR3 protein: CASSYSEVSYEQYF

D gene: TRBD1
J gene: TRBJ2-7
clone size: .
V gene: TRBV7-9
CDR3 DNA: TGTGCCAGCAGCATAAGACAGGGGAGAAATTACGAGCAGTACTTC
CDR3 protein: CASSIRQGRNYEQYF

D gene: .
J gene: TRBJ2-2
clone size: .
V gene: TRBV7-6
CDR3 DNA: TGTGCCAGCAGCCTGGTACAGGACGGGGAACATCGCGGGGAGCTGTTTTTT
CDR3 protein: CASSLVQDGEHRGELFF

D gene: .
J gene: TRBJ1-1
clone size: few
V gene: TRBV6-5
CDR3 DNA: TGTGCCAGCAGTTCCTTCGGGGGGCTAAACACTGAAGCTTTCTTT
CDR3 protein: CASSSFGGLNTEAFF

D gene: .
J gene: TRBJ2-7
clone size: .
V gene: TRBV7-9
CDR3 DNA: TGTGCCAGCAGCTTGGCCGAAGGGGAAGCGTCCGCCTACGAGCAGTACTTC
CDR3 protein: CASSLAEGEASAYEQYF

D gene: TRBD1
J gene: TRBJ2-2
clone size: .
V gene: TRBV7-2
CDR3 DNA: TGTGCCAGCAGCTCTAGACAGGGGGCGAACACCGGGGAGCTGTTTTTT
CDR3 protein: CASSSRQGANTGELFF

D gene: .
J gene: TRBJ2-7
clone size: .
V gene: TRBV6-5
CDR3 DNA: TGTGCCACCAACGAAAACACCGAGCAGTACTTC
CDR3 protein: CATNENTEQYF

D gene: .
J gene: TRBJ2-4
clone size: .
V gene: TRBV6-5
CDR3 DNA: TGTGCCAGCAGCCGGACCCGGGTGGCCAAAAACATTCAGTACTTC
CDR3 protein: CASSRTRVAKNIQYF

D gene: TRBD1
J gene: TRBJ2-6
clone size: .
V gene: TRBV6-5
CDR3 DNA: TGTGCCAGCAGTGCCCAGGGGGATGGGGCCAACGTCCTGACTTTC
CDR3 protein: CASSAQGDGANVLTF

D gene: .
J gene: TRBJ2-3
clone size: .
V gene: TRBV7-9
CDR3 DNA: TGTGCCAGCAGCCCAGAGGCGACAGATACGCAGTATTTT
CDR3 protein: CASSPEATDTQYF

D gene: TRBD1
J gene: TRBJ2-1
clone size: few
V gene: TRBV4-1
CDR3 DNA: TGCGCCAGCAGCCAACAGGGACAGGGGGGTTACAATGAGCAGTTCTTC
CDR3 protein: CASSQQGQGGYNEQFF

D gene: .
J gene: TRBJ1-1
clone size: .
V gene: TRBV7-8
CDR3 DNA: TGTGCCAGCAGCTTAGGAACGAACACTGAAGCTTTCTTT
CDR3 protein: CASSLGTNTEAFF

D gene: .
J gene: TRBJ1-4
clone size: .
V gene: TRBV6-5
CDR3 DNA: TGTGCCAGCACTAACGGGGGGCTTGAAAAACTGTTTTTT
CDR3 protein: CASTNGGLEKLFF

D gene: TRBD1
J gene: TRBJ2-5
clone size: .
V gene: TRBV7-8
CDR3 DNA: TGTGCCAGCAGCCCCTCGGACAGGGGGTTAGGGACCCAGTACTTC
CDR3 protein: CASSPSDRGLGTQYF

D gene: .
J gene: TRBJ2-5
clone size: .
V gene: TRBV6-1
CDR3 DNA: TGTGCCAGCAGTCGGGGTTGGGAGACCCAGTACTTC
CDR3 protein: CASSRGWETQYF

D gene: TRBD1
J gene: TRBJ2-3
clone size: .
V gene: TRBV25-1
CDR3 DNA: TGTGCCAGCAGTGAATCCCGGGACAGGGTAGCAGATACGCAGTATTTT
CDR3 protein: CASSESRDRVADTQYF

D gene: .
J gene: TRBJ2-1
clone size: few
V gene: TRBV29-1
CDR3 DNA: TGCAGCGCTCCATTGAGCTCCTACAATGAGCAGTTCTTC
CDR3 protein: CSAPLSSYNEQFF